Listed below are T cell receptor beta chains from one sample, sequenced in a study of type 1 regulatory T cells. Each CDR3 protein gets one entry after TCRdb re-called the reads with MiXCR. The table lists about 97,000 distinct CDR3 sequences, around a third of them singletons, with less than 2.5% in the top ten. Specimen: CD4+ T cells, either the whole sample or a sorted fraction (not recorded which). The receptors stem from a human donor in good health. Both conserved end residues are part of each CDR3. The order of the fields is D gene, V gene, clone size, J gene, CDR3 DNA, CDR3 protein. The D gene is left open where the match is weak. A clone size is listed for some rows: how often the clone was seen (once, few, many), or a class if it is expanded.

>.|TRBV2|.|TRBJ2-2
TGTGCCAGCACCCAGGGTGTCGGGGAGCTGTTTTTT
CASTQGVGELFF
>TRBD2|TRBV20-1|.|TRBJ2-1
TGCAGTGCTAGAGTCGACACACGCGCGAGATTAGCGGGAGAGTATGAGCAGTTCTTC
CSARVDTRARLAGEYEQFF
>.|TRBV6-1|.|TRBJ2-5
TGTGCCAGCAGTATCTTCGCTTCAGGAACCGAAGGGACCCAGTACTTC
CASSIFASGTEGTQYF
>TRBD2|TRBV7-9|.|TRBJ2-1
TGTGCCAGCAGGGTGGACGGGAGGGCATCGAGTGGCGATGAGCAGTTCTTC
CASRVDGRASSGDEQFF
>.|TRBV20-1|.|TRBJ1-4
TGCAGTGCCTCCCCGGGAAGAGCTAATGAAAAACTGTTTTTT
CSASPGRANEKLFF
>.|TRBV19|.|TRBJ1-5
TGTGCCAGTAGTATCCAGAAGAGTGGTAGCAATCAGCCCCAGCATTTT
CASSIQKSGSNQPQHF
>.|TRBV12-3/TRBV12-4|few|TRBJ2-7
TGTGCCAGCAGTAGACAGACCTCCTACGAGCAGTACTTC
CASSRQTSYEQYF
>TRBD1|TRBV7-9|few|TRBJ2-7
TGTGCCAGCAGCTTAGGGCTAGGACCGGGACAGGGGGCCTACGAGCAGTACTTC
CASSLGLGPGQGAYEQYF
>TRBD2|TRBV7-8|few|TRBJ2-7
TGTGCCAGCAGCTTAGCCGGGACTAGCGGAACCTACGAGCAGTACTTC
CASSLAGTSGTYEQYF
>.|TRBV20-1|few|TRBJ2-7
TGCAGTGCTAGGGATCCCTTGGCCCCCGCCCCCAACGAGCAGTACTTC
CSARDPLAPAPNEQYF
>.|TRBV24-1|.|TRBJ1-5
TGTGCCACCAGTGTTTCAGGAATCAATCAGCCCCAGCATTTT
CATSVSGINQPQHF
>TRBD2|TRBV20-1|few|TRBJ2-3
TGCAGTGCTAGAGATTCGAACGGGAGGATGGTAGGCACAGATACGCAGTATTTT
CSARDSNGRMVGTDTQYF
>TRBD1|TRBV12-3/TRBV12-4|.|TRBJ2-3
TGTGCCAGCACCGCCAGACAGGGGACCACAGATACGCAGTATTTT
CASTARQGTTDTQYF
>.|TRBV18|few|TRBJ2-3
TGTGCCAGCTCACCATCGGCAAGCACAGATACGCAGTATTTT
CASSPSASTDTQYF
>.|TRBV20-1|.|TRBJ2-1
TGCAGTGCTAGTCTGGGTGGTTTATACAGCTCCTACAATGAGCAGTTCTTC
CSASLGGLYSSYNEQFF
>TRBD1|TRBV7-2|many|TRBJ1-3
TGTGCCAGCAGCTTAGGGACAGGGGGCGGAAACACCATATATTTT
CASSLGTGGGNTIYF
>TRBD2|TRBV20-1|few|TRBJ2-6
TGCAGTGCTAGAGACCTCAGACTAGCGGGAGCAGATGGGGCCAACGTCCTGACTTTC
CSARDLRLAGADGANVLTF
>TRBD2|TRBV6-5|few|TRBJ2-1
TGTGCCAGCAGTTACTCGCCCCCGGGACTAGACAATGAGCAGTTCTTC
CASSYSPPGLDNEQFF
>TRBD1|TRBV20-1|few|TRBJ2-2
TGCAGTGCCACACCGACAGGGGCGGACACCGGGGAGCTGTTTTTT
CSATPTGADTGELFF
>.|TRBV7-9|.|TRBJ2-4
TGTGCCAGCGGGGCCGGGGCCAAAAACATTCAGTACTTC
CASGAGAKNIQYF
>TRBD2|TRBV5-1|.|TRBJ2-7
TGCGCCAGCAGCTTGAGCGCTAGCGGACTCTACGAGCAGTACTTC
CASSLSASGLYEQYF
>.|TRBV20-1|.|TRBJ1-2
TGCAGTGCTAGTCTTACAAGCTATGGCTACACCTTC
CSASLTSYGYTF
>.|TRBV6-5|.|TRBJ2-5
TGTGCCAGCAGTTACGGACTCCAAGAGACCCAGTACTTC
CASSYGLQETQYF
>.|TRBV5-1|few|TRBJ1-2
TGCGCCAGCAGCTTGCGGGAGGGAGCTAACTATGGCTACACCTTC
CASSLREGANYGYTF
>.|TRBV5-4|.|TRBJ2-2
TGTGCCAGCAGCTCCGGGACCCGCGACACCGGGGAGCTGTTTTTT
CASSSGTRDTGELFF
>.|TRBV6-5|few|TRBJ2-1
TGTGCCAGCAGTTACAGGGCCGACTCCTACAATGAGCAGTTCTTC
CASSYRADSYNEQFF
>TRBD1|TRBV5-5|few|TRBJ2-5
TGTGCCAGCAGCACTGACAGGGTGGACGAGACCCAGTACTTC
CASSTDRVDETQYF
>TRBD2|TRBV6-6|few|TRBJ2-2
TGTGCCAGCAGTAACGCCGGACTAGGGAAGGAGCCAACCGGGGAGCTGTTTTTT
CASSNAGLGKEPTGELFF
>.|TRBV24-1|.|TRBJ2-1
TGTGCCACCAGCCCCGCAATCAGCACTACCTACAATGAGCAGTTCTTC
CATSPAISTTYNEQFF
>.|TRBV28|few|TRBJ2-5
TGTGCCAGCAGTTTTTTTGAGACCCAGTACTTC
CASSFFETQYF
>TRBD1|TRBV7-9|.|TRBJ2-3
TGTGCCAGCAGCTTAGGACAGGGGCAGTTGGATACGCAGTATTTT
CASSLGQGQLDTQYF
>.|TRBV15|.|TRBJ2-3
TGTGCCACCAGCAGAGATCCCCCCGATACGCAGTATTTT
CATSRDPPDTQYF
>TRBD1|TRBV18|.|TRBJ2-1
TGTGCCAGCTCACTAAAGACAGGGCCCAATGAGCAGTTCTTC
CASSLKTGPNEQFF
>TRBD1|TRBV10-3|.|TRBJ1-2
TGTGCCATCACTCAGGGGGCGCGTAATGGCTACACCTTC
CAITQGARNGYTF
>.|TRBV3-1|.|TRBJ2-5
TGTGCCAGCAGCCAATCGATGGAAGAGACCCAGTACTTC
CASSQSMEETQYF
>TRBD1|TRBV24-1|few|TRBJ2-2
TGTGCCACCAGGGGACAGGGAGGCACCGGGGAGCTGTTTTTT
CATRGQGGTGELFF
>.|TRBV5-1|few|TRBJ2-5
TGCGCCAGCACCTTGAGAGGGTACGGGGAGGAGACCCAGTACTTC
CASTLRGYGEETQYF
>.|TRBV7-2|.|TRBJ2-3
TGTGCCAGCAGCTTAGGCAGGCACACAGATACGCAGTATTTT
CASSLGRHTDTQYF
>.|TRBV12-3/TRBV12-4|.|TRBJ1-1
TGTGCCAGCAGTTTCGGGGGCGGCACTGAAGCTTTCTTT
CASSFGGGTEAFF
>.|TRBV19|few|TRBJ1-4
TGTGCCAGTTGTATCACAGGATCGTCAACTAATGAAAAACTGTTTTTT
CASCITGSSTNEKLFF
>.|TRBV7-2|.|TRBJ2-7
TGTGCCAGCAGCCTAGACGGGACCAGCTCCTACGAGCAGTACTTC
CASSLDGTSSYEQYF
>TRBD1|TRBV7-8|.|TRBJ1-1
TGTGCCAGCAGCTTAGTGACCGGGACAGGGAAGGGAGAAGCTTTCTTT
CASSLVTGTGKGEAFF
>.|TRBV5-1|.|TRBJ2-2
TGCGCCAGCAGCTTCCCCCTCGGCGCGAACACCGGGGAGCTGTTTTTT
CASSFPLGANTGELFF
>.|TRBV30|few|TRBJ1-1
TGTGCCTGGAGTGTTGGGGGGAACACTGAAGCTTTCTTT
CAWSVGGNTEAFF
>.|TRBV2|few|TRBJ2-7
TGTGCCAGCATTCCGAGGGATTTCGGCGGAGCTTACGAGCAGTACTTC
CASIPRDFGGAYEQYF
>TRBD1|TRBV7-2|many|TRBJ1-2
TGTGCCAGCAGCGGGGGACAGGGCGAATTGCTCTATGGCTACACCTTC
CASSGGQGELLYGYTF
>.|TRBV20-1|.|TRBJ2-7
TGCGGGTTAGGAGCAGGGGCGTACGAGCAGTACTTC
CGLGAGAYEQYF
>.|TRBV2|.|TRBJ2-5
TGTGCCAGCAGTGCCCAAGGCCGGGTGTACCAAGAGACCCAGTACTTC
CASSAQGRVYQETQYF
>.|TRBV24-1|.|TRBJ2-3
TGTGCCACCAGTGATGTCACAGATACGCAGTATTTT
CATSDVTDTQYF
>.|TRBV3-1|.|TRBJ2-3
TGTGCCAGCAGCCAAGTTAGTTCAGATACGCAGTATTTT
CASSQVSSDTQYF
>.|TRBV20-1|few|TRBJ2-3
TGCAGTGCTTTCAGGTTCCCCACAGATACGCAGTATTTT
CSAFRFPTDTQYF
>TRBD2|TRBV7-2|.|TRBJ2-1
TGTGCCAGCAGCTTATCGGGACTAGCGGGAGCTAGTGAGCAGTTCTTC
CASSLSGLAGASEQFF
>.|TRBV20-1|.|TRBJ2-3
TGCAGTGCCCGGCCAGGGGGAGGTCCAGATACGCAGTATTTT
CSARPGGGPDTQYF